The next 16 T cell receptor beta chains were all read from a single sample in a study of blood T cells in healthy people across ages. The use of a sample-barcoded 5' primer and a J-beta primer mix characterized a second PCR of roughly 6 to 11 cycles. TCRdb reprocessed the 5' RACE reads via MiXCR and lists one record per CDR3 protein. Here the sample spans some 1,800,000 distinct CDR3 sequences, roughly two fifths being singletons. Sample: blood. The receptors originated from a human donor in good health.

This chain connects TRBV30 to TRBJ1-1, with TRBD1 matching 7 bases. Per the germline V gene, CDR1 is GTSNPN and CDR2 is SVGIG (reference sequence). CDR3 length: 10 residues. V lost 7 bases to trimming and J lost 6 bases; unmatched junction nucleotides: 2. The CDR3 is CAFDRAEAFF. The CDR3 DNA is TGTGCCTTCGACAGGGCTGAAGCTTTCTTT.

The J gene is TRBJ2-2, the V gene TRBV27, with TRBD2 matching 14 bases. The germline V gene encodes CDR1 MNHEY and CDR2 SMNVEV (reference sequence). The V gene end was trimmed by 6 bases and the J gene end by 7 bases; junction bases not matched to a gene: 13. The CDR3 sequence is 18 residues long. The CDR3 nucleotides read TGTGCCAGCAGCACACAAAGGACTAGCGGGGGGTCGGGCGGGGAGCTGTTTTTT. It encodes CASSTQRTSGGSGGELFF.

The chain joins TRBV12-3 or TRBV12-4 to TRBJ2-5; D is unresolved. This CDR3 is 12 amino acids long. V dropped 6 bases and J dropped 11 bases, with 16 bases sitting between them. CDR3 region: CASSWQDMKQYF. The CDR3 DNA reads TGTGCCAGCAGCTGGCAGGATATGAAACAGTACTTC.

This clonotype has only a few counts. The chain combines TRBV7-9 with TRBJ2-4, with TRBD1 matching 9 bases. The end of the DNA fits TRBJ2-5 better, so the J call may be wrong. Germline V CDR1 and CDR2: SEHNR, FQNEAQ (reference sequence). The CDR3 sequence is 15 residues long. The CDR3 DNA follows: TGTGCCAGCAGCTCACTCCTACAGGGGGCAAAGACCCAGTACTTC. It encodes CASSSLLQGAKTQYF.

The rearrangement uses TRBV5-6 and TRBJ2-1; 7 bases agree with TRBD2. This CDR3 is built from 16 residues. From germline, CDR1 is SGHDT and CDR2 YYEEEE. After removal of 5 bases from V and 2 bases from J, the junction contained 10 bases not matched to a gene. The CDR3 DNA is TGTGCCAGCAGTCCCCTAACCGGGACTACCTACAATGAGCAGTTCTTC. This sequence encodes CASSPLTGTTYNEQFF.

The gene calls are TRBV6-2 or TRBV6-3 and TRBJ2-5; possibly TRBD1 for D (6 bases). The J call is uncertain, as TRBJ2-7 better fits the DNA end. The CDR3 loop spans 15 amino acids. In germline, CDR1 is MNHEY, CDR2 SVGEGT. This CDR3 is CASSHPRGTTYEQYF. CDR3 DNA: TGTGCCAGCAGTCACCCGCGTGGGACAACTTACGAGCAGTACTTC.

The rearrangement uses TRBV3-1 and TRBJ2-5; D unresolved. The germline V gene has CDR1 LGHDT and CDR2 YNNKEL (reference sequence). V lost 3 bases and J 2 bases, leaving 10 bases between the germline ends. The CDR3 covers 14 residues. The CDR3 sequence is CASSQRYRQETQYF. The CDR3 nucleotides are TGTGCCAGCAGCCAGAGGTACAGACAAGAGACCCAGTACTTC.

The chain links TRBV4-2 to TRBJ2-4, with 9 bases lining up with TRBD1. The J call may be in error: the DNA end matches TRBJ2-7 better. The length of the CDR3 is 16 residues. Germline V gives CDR1 LGHNA, CDR2 YNFKEQ. CDR3 sequence: CASSQDPGQGTYEQYF. CDR3 in DNA: TGTGCCAGCAGCCAAGACCCGGGACAGGGCACCTACGAGCAGTACTTC.

The chain uses TRBV5-1 and TRBJ2-2; 8 bases fit TRBD1. Germline V gene data show CDR1 as SGHRS and CDR2 as YFSETQ. V lost 2 bases, J lost 5 bases, and 5 bases stayed unmatched. The CDR3 totals 15 residues. CDR3 loop: CASSLGQGGTGELFF. CDR3 bases: TGCGCCAGCAGCTTAGGACAGGGTGGTACCGGGGAGCTGTTTTTT.

The V call is TRBV10-3, the J call TRBJ1-6; D gene unclear. Trimming removed 3 bases at V and 5 bases at J, with 8 bases between. Germline loops: CDR1 ENHRY, CDR2 SYGVKD. The CDR3 has 14 residues. The chain's CDR3 is CAISEYRDNSPLHF. CDR3 DNA sequence: TGTGCCATCAGTGAATACAGAGATAATTCACCCCTCCACTTT.

The V call is TRBV12-3 or TRBV12-4, the J call TRBJ2-5; 9 nucleotides align to TRBD1. The V and J ends lost 5 bases and 3 bases, in that order; junction bases with no gene match: 7. There are 15 residues in the CDR3. CDR3 DNA sequence: TGTGCCAGCAGTCACCGGGACAGGGTGAAAGAGACCCAGTACTTC. Its translation: CASSHRDRVKETQYF.

In this sample, this clonotype turned up many times. The chain joins TRBV5-1 to TRBJ2-7, with 7 bases that match TRBD1. V shed 0 bases and J 2 bases; nucleotides not matched to a gene: 5. This CDR3 is built from 15 residues. Germline-derived CDR1 and CDR2 are SGHRS and YFSETQ. The DNA of the CDR3 is TGCGCCAGCAGCTTGGGGACAGGTAAACCCTACGAGCAGTACTTC. Translated, it gives CASSLGTGKPYEQYF.

V is TRBV2 and J is TRBJ1-4, with TRBD1 identical over 10 bases. The CDR3 sequence is 14 residues long. Germline CDR1 and CDR2: SNHLY and FYNNEI. The V segment lost 1 base and the J segment 8 bases; nucleotides outside the gene matches: 1. CDR3: CASSEVDRGEKLFF. For the CDR3, the DNA is TGTGCCAGCAGTGAAGTGGACAGGGGGGAAAAACTGTTTTTT.

The chain recombines TRBV12-3 or TRBV12-4 with TRBJ1-1; TRBD1 might be the D (5 bases). V was clipped by 5 bases and J by 3 bases, with 16 bases between them. The CDR3 consists of 15 residues. The CDR3 DNA reads as TGTGCCAGCAGTCTCCGACAGCTTTTGGACACTGAAGCTTTCTTT. Its protein product is CASSLRQLLDTEAFF.

This chain connects TRBV13 to TRBJ2-1; D is possibly TRBD1 or TRBD2 (6 bases each). CDR1 is PRHDT, CDR2 FYEKMQ, per germline (reference sequence). The CDR3 is 14 residues long. The ends were cut back, 5 bases at V and 10 bases at J, with 18 bases in the middle. DNA of the CDR3: TGTGCCAGCAGCGGAGGGGGGAGATACAGGGAGCAGTTCTTC. Translation: CASSGGGRYREQFF.

The rearrangement links TRBV7-2 to TRBJ2-1; perhaps D is TRBD1 or TRBD2 (6 bases each). Germline V lookup: CDR1 SGHTA, CDR2 FQGNSA. V dropped 2 bases and J dropped 9 bases, with 11 bases sitting between them. The CDR3 spans 13 residues. The CDR3 reads CASSLRGEFEQFF. CDR3 sequence (DNA): TGTGCCAGCAGCTTAAGGGGGGAATTTGAGCAGTTCTTC.